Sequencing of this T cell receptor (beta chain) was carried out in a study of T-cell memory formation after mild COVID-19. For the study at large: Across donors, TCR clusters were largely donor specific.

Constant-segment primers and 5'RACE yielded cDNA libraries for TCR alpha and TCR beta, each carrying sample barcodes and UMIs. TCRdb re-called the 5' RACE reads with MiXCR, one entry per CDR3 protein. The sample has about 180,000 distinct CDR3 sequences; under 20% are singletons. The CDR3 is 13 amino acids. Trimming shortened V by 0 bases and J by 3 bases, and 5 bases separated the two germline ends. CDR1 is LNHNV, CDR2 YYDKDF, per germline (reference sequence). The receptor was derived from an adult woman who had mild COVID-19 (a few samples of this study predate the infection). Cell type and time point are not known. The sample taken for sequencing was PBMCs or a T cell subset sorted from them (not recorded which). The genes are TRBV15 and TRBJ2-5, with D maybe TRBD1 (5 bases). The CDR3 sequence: CATSRDREETQYF. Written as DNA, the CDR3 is TGTGCCACCAGCAGAGACAGGGAAGAGACCCAGTACTTC.